Following are 32 T cell receptor beta chains from one sample sequenced in a study of early T cells in non-severe SARS-CoV-2 infection (TCRdb year 2021). The library was generated by 5' RACE. Sequencing took place on a NextSeq 500. In TCRdb, the public reads were trimmed at Q25 with fastp and aligned with MiXCR, with productive beta chains retained. Rows merge per CDR3 protein into single entries with the most common DNA and genes. This sample is represented by about 98,000 distinct CDR3 sequences; 11% of them were singletons. The leading ten clones occupy around 5.4% of the sample. Source material: whole blood. The receptors were sampled from an adult who was a healthcare worker with PCR-confirmed SARS-CoV-2 infection or an uninfected control (not recorded which).

There are a few counts of this clonotype. The V call is TRBV6-2 or TRBV6-3, the J call TRBJ2-5; 7 positions match TRBD1. The CDR3 extends over 17 amino acids. Germline V lookup: CDR1 MNHEY, CDR2 SVGEGT. Losses at the gene ends were 2 bases for V and 3 bases for J; bases not matched to a gene: 12. CDR3 nucleotide sequence: TGTGCCAGCAGTTACCCCCTGACAACAGGGGTAGAAGAGACCCAGTACTTC. This codes for CASSYPLTTGVEETQYF.

Ten or more counts support this clonotype. The CDR3 DNA reads as TGTGCCAGCAGCCGAGGGACAGACCGTAGCAATCAGCCCCAGCATTTT. Protein: CASSRGTDRSNQPQHF. The chain employs TRBV13 and TRBJ1-5; the match to TRBD1 covers 7 bases. This CDR3 is 16 amino acids long. With V trimmed by 5 bases and J by 0 bases, 7 bases remained unmatched. Germline V CDR1 and CDR2: PRHDT, FYEKMQ (reference sequence).

This clonotype was detected many times. J is TRBJ1-2 and V is TRBV11-2; D possibly corresponds to TRBD1 (6 bases). The CDR3 spans 15 residues. V was trimmed by 5 bases and J by 6 bases, leaving 19 bases between them. The V gene's germline CDR1 is SGHAT and CDR2 FQNNGV. The CDR3 loop reads CASSLGAGDRDGYTF. CDR3 sequence (DNA): TGTGCCAGCAGCCTAGGGGCAGGGGATAGGGATGGCTACACCTTC.

This clonotype came up many times. The rearrangement uses TRBV6-5 and TRBJ1-2, with 7 bases that match TRBD1. CDR1 and CDR2 from the germline V gene are MNHEY and SVGAGI. The CDR3 has 12 amino acids. V shed 5 bases and J 7 bases; nucleotides not matched to a gene: 4. In DNA form, the CDR3 reads TGTGCCAGCAGTACAGGGGCGCTTGGCTACACCTTC. It specifies CASSTGALGYTF.

V gene TRBV11-1 combines with J gene TRBJ2-7, with a tentative D call TRBD2 (6 bases). The CDR3 covers 17 residues. Trimming took 5 bases from V and 3 from J, leaving 23 bases between them. From germline, CDR1 is SGHAT and CDR2 FQDESV (reference sequence). The CDR3: CASSNRDSAGLGYEQYF. The DNA for the CDR3 is TGTGCCAGCAGCAACCGGGACTCCGCTGGCTTGGGCTACGAGCAGTACTTC.

Only a few counts were recorded for this clonotype. The rearrangement joins TRBV20-1 to TRBJ1-1; D uncertain. The CDR3 is made up of 12 amino acids. The germline V and J ends were trimmed by 3 bases and 7 bases, with 12 bases remaining between them. The germline V gene encodes CDR1 DFQATT and CDR2 SNEGSKA (reference sequence). The CDR3 sequence: CSASFGEGEAFF. The CDR3 region has the DNA TGCAGTGCTAGTTTTGGGGAGGGTGAAGCTTTCTTT.

This clonotype was counted at least ten times. V gene TRBV6-6 combines with J gene TRBJ1-1; 7 bases match TRBD1. This CDR3 spans 12 amino acids. The junction had 1 base not matched to a gene; V was cut back by 4 bases and J by 5 bases. Germline values: CDR1 MNHNY, CDR2 SVGAGI (reference sequence). The CDR3 is CASSSDRTEAFF. CDR3 nucleotide sequence: TGTGCCAGCAGTTCGGACAGGACTGAAGCTTTCTTT.

The chain has TRBV29-1 and TRBJ2-1; unclear D gene. Trimming shortened V by 1 base and J by 2 bases, and 12 bases separated the two germline ends. The germline CDR1 and CDR2 sequences are SQVTM and ANQGSEA. The CDR3 is 15 residues long. CDR3 amino acids: CSVEAAIPAYNEQFF. The CDR3 DNA reads TGCAGCGTTGAAGCCGCTATTCCTGCCTACAATGAGCAGTTCTTC.

This sequence joins TRBV27 and TRBJ2-1; 13 positions match TRBD2. Germline trimming cut 1 base from V and 5 bases from J; bases unmatched to any gene: 8. Germline V CDR1 and CDR2: MNHEY, SMNVEV (reference sequence). CDR3 length: 18 residues. CDR3 loop: CASSLYLPLAGGDNEQFF. DNA of the CDR3: TGTGCCAGCAGTTTATACCTCCCACTAGCGGGAGGGGACAATGAGCAGTTCTTC.

This clonotype was seen many times. The chain recombines TRBV3-1 with TRBJ1-5, with TRBD1 identical over 8 bases. Germline V gene sequence: CDR1 LGHDT, CDR2 YNNKEL (reference sequence). CDR3 length: 15 amino acids. V was pared by 3 bases and J by 5 bases, with 6 bases of the junction left unmatched. The CDR3 nucleotides are TGTGCCAGCAGCCAGACGACAGGGGCCGATCAGCCCCAGCATTTT. Translation gives CASSQTTGADQPQHF.

This clonotype was detected a few times. The chain has TRBV24-1 and TRBJ2-7; possibly TRBD2 for D (6 bases). The V gene's germline CDR1 is KGHDR and CDR2 SFDVKD. The CDR3 has 13 amino acids. Trimming stripped 5 bases from V and 5 bases from J, with 12 bases between. This CDR3 reads CATSAGSVNEQYF. CDR3 nucleotides: TGTGCCACCAGTGCCGGGAGTGTCAACGAGCAGTACTTC.

The table lists this clonotype with a few counts. The CDR3 nucleotides are TGTGCCAGCAGCTTAACCCCGAGACAGGGAACTGAAGCTTTCTTT. It specifies CASSLTPRQGTEAFF. The chain uses TRBV7-2 and TRBJ1-1; 7 positions agree with TRBD1. V gave up 2 bases and J gave up 5 bases; unmatched junction bases: 8. There are 15 residues in the CDR3. Germline loops: CDR1 SGHTA, CDR2 FQGNSA. Using reference TRBV7-2 and TRBJ1-1 for the parts outside the CDR3, the full variable domain is GAGVSQSPSNKVTEKGKDVELRCDPISGHTALYWYRQSLGQGLEFLIYFQGNSAPDKSGLPSDRFSAERTGGSVSTLTIQRTQQEDSAVYLCASSLTPRQGTEAFFGQGTRLTVV.

The rearrangement uses TRBV3-1 and TRBJ1-3; 9 positions match TRBD1. Trimming took 3 bases from V and 4 from J; bases not matched to a gene: 1. From germline, CDR1 is LGHDT and CDR2 YNNKEL (reference sequence). The CDR3 consists of 14 residues. The CDR3 loop is CASSQGQGGNTIYF. The CDR3 nucleotides read TGTGCCAGCAGCCAGGGACAGGGAGGAAACACCATATATTTT.

In DNA form, the CDR3 reads TGTGCCAGCAGCCCGCTGTCTAACACAGATACGCAGTATTTT. It yields the protein CASSPLSNTDTQYF. This chain connects TRBV7-2 to TRBJ2-3; D gene unclear. The CDR3 has 14 amino acids. Per germline, CDR1 SGHTA and CDR2 FQGNSA. V lost 5 bases to trimming and J lost 2 bases, with 11 bases between them.

The gene calls are TRBV11-2 and TRBJ2-2; D is perhaps TRBD1 or TRBD2 (5 bases each). Germline V gives CDR1 SGHAT, CDR2 FQNNGV. V was shortened by 10 bases and J by 2 bases, with 11 bases between the two germline ends. This CDR3 has 13 residues. The CDR3 spells CAKLGVNTGELFF. In DNA form, the CDR3 reads TGTGCCAAATTGGGGGTTAACACCGGGGAGCTGTTTTTT.

The chain is built from TRBV5-4 and TRBJ2-7; D is uncertain. V was shortened by 5 bases and J by 0 bases, with 12 bases between the two germline ends. CDR3 size: 14 residues. Germline CDR1 SGHNT, CDR2 YYREEE (reference sequence). The CDR3 coding sequence is TGTGCCAGCAGTCATAGGAAAGACTCCTACGAGCAGTACTTC. Protein sequence: CASSHRKDSYEQYF.

This clonotype was counted a single time. The J gene is TRBJ1-2, the V gene TRBV12-3 or TRBV12-4, with D hard to call. The CDR3 is 13 residues long. V was cut by 2 bases and J by 7 bases, with 11 bases left in between. As DNA, the CDR3 is TGTGCCAGCAGTTTAAGAGAGCGGAGTGGCTACACCTTC. Its protein is CASSLRERSGYTF.

V is TRBV2 and J is TRBJ2-2; D tentatively reads TRBD1 or TRBD2 (5 bases each). The CDR3 runs 14 residues. V was pared by 7 bases and J by 0 bases, with 9 bases between. Germline V gene sequence: CDR1 SNHLY, CDR2 FYNNEI. CDR3 loop: CASKGTTNTGELFF. The CDR3 DNA reads as TGTGCCAGCAAAGGGACCACGAACACCGGGGAGCTGTTTTTT. The full variable domain, rest sourced from reference TRBV2 and TRBJ2-2, is EPEVTQTPSHQVTQMGQEVILRCVPISNHLYFYWYRQILGQKVEFLVSFYNNEISEKSEIFDDQFSVERPDGSNFTLKIRSTKLEDSAMYFCASKGTTNTGELFFGEGSRLTVL.

This clonotype was counted many times. This chain joins TRBV4-1 and TRBJ1-5; the match to TRBD1 covers 7 bases. Germline V gene lookup returns CDR1 MGHRA and CDR2 YSYEKL. Germline trimming cut 3 bases from V and 3 bases from J; bases unmatched to any gene: 11. The CDR3 totals 17 residues. CDR3 sequence: CASSQVYRGDANQPQHF. Written as DNA, the CDR3 is TGCGCCAGCAGCCAGGTCTACAGGGGCGACGCCAATCAGCCCCAGCATTTT.

This clonotype has a count of ten or more. The J gene is TRBJ1-1, the V gene TRBV30, with a weak D call TRBD1 (5 bases). The CDR3 has 14 residues. With 2 bases removed from V and 1 base from J, the gap between germline ends came to 11 bases. Per germline, CDR1 GTSNPN and CDR2 SVGIG (reference sequence). The CDR3 region is CAWSIPGWNTEAFF. CDR3 nucleotides: TGTGCCTGGAGTATACCAGGGTGGAACACTGAAGCTTTCTTT.

The rearrangement links TRBV5-1 to TRBJ2-5; D not resolved. V was pared by 0 bases and J by 0 bases, with 6 bases between. Germline CDR1 reads SGHRS; CDR2 reads YFSETQ. The CDR3 is 14 residues long. The CDR3 DNA is TGCGCCAGCAGCTTGGTTCTGTACCAAGAGACCCAGTACTTC. Its translation is CASSLVLYQETQYF.

This rearrangement joins TRBV6-5 to TRBJ2-1; tentative D call: TRBD2 (5 bases). Germline V gene data show CDR1 as MNHEY and CDR2 as SVGAGI. V was trimmed by 2 bases and J by 7 bases, leaving 9 bases between them. The CDR3 covers 13 residues. DNA for the CDR3: TGTGCCAGCAGTTACCAACCGGGAAATGAGCAGTTCTTC. It codes for CASSYQPGNEQFF.

This rearrangement joins TRBV6-6 to TRBJ1-4, with D hard to call. The CDR3 loop spans 13 amino acids. Germline V gene sequence: CDR1 MNHNY, CDR2 SVGAGI (reference sequence). V dropped 5 bases and J dropped 5 bases, with 9 bases sitting between them. CDR3 amino acids: CASSRRGNEKLFF. CDR3 DNA sequence: TGTGCCAGCAGTCGACGGGGAAATGAAAAACTGTTTTTT.

This clonotype occurred many times. CDR3 region: CASSYSGHFNQPQHF. CDR3 sequence (DNA): TGTGCCAGCAGTTACTCGGGACATTTCAATCAGCCCCAGCATTTT. This chain links TRBV6-5 with TRBJ1-5; D is possibly TRBD1 (6 bases). The CDR3 consists of 15 residues. Germline loops: CDR1 MNHEY, CDR2 SVGAGI. V was clipped by 0 bases and J by 3 bases, with 9 bases between them.

Many counts were recorded for this clonotype. The gene calls are TRBV10-3 and TRBJ2-1; D possibly corresponds to TRBD2 (7 bases). Trimming took off 6 bases at V and 5 bases at J, with 11 bases between the two ends. Germline loops: CDR1 ENHRY, CDR2 SYGVKD. This CDR3 has 13 amino acids. CDR3 coding DNA: TGTGCCATCAGGGGAGGGGGTAACAATGAGCAGTTCTTC. Protein: CAIRGGGNNEQFF.

The CDR3 loop is CASSRTSGSNTGELFF. The CDR3 bases are TGCGCCAGCAGCCGCACTAGCGGGAGTAACACCGGGGAGCTGTTTTTT. This chain uses TRBV5-1 with TRBJ2-2; 11 bases match TRBD2. Trimming removed 4 bases from V and 2 bases from J; junction bases left unmatched: 4. Germline CDR1 SGHRS, CDR2 YFSETQ. CDR3 length: 16 residues.

The table lists this clonotype with a few counts. CDR3 sequence reads: CASSLAGTGAEKLFF. CDR3 bases: TGCGCCAGCAGCTTGGCCGGGACAGGGGCTGAAAAACTGTTTTTT. The rearrangement uses TRBV5-1 and TRBJ1-4; 10 nucleotides agree with TRBD1. CDR3 length: 15 amino acids. The ends lost 0 bases at V and 7 bases at J; junction bases unmatched: 3. Germline loops: CDR1 SGHRS, CDR2 YFSETQ. Filled out from reference TRBV5-1 and TRBJ1-4, the complete variable domain reads KAGVTQTPRYLIKTRGQQVTLSCSPISGHRSVSWYQQTPGQGLQFLFEYFSETQRNKGNFPGRFSGRQFSNSRSEMNVSTLELGDSALYLCASSLAGTGAEKLFFGSGTQLSVL.

This clonotype was observed at least ten times. This chain uses TRBV5-1 with TRBJ2-1; D gene ambiguous. The CDR3 covers 15 residues. The germline V gene has CDR1 SGHRS and CDR2 YFSETQ. Trimming stripped 0 bases from V and 0 bases from J, with 7 bases between. CDR3 DNA sequence: TGCGCCAGCAGCTTGGGGGAATCCTCCTACAATGAGCAGTTCTTC. Its translation is CASSLGESSYNEQFF. Full variable domain (outside the CDR3, taken from reference TRBV5-1 and TRBJ2-1): KAGVTQTPRYLIKTRGQQVTLSCSPISGHRSVSWYQQTPGQGLQFLFEYFSETQRNKGNFPGRFSGRQFSNSRSEMNVSTLELGDSALYLCASSLGESSYNEQFFGPGTRLTVL.

This clonotype was counted only a few times. The chain carries TRBV6-1 and TRBJ2-7; 10 bases agree with TRBD2. CDR1 is MNHNS, CDR2 SASEGT, per germline. The ends lost 2 bases at V and 2 bases at J; junction bases unmatched: 3. The CDR3 consists of 15 residues. As DNA, the CDR3 is TGTGCCAGCAGTGAAAAGAGCGGGGGGGCCTACGAGCAGTACTTC. This encodes CASSEKSGGAYEQYF.

This clonotype was counted ten times or more. The chain employs TRBV11-2 and TRBJ2-3; 9 bases fit TRBD2. Germline V gene lookup returns CDR1 SGHAT and CDR2 FQNNGV. J was trimmed by 2 bases and V by 1 base; bases with no gene match: 10. This CDR3 region has 18 residues. The CDR3 loop is CASSLGLAGRSPTDTQYF. CDR3 bases: TGTGCCAGCAGCTTAGGCCTAGCGGGGAGATCCCCCACAGATACGCAGTATTTT.

This chain uses TRBV29-1 with TRBJ1-1, with D hard to call. The CDR3 is 14 amino acids. The germline V and J ends were trimmed by 4 bases and 5 bases, with 17 bases remaining between them. Per the germline V gene, CDR1 is SQVTM and CDR2 is ANQGSEA. CDR3 residues: CSVGVQGRRTEAFF. The DNA for the CDR3 is TGCAGCGTTGGGGTACAAGGGCGGCGGACTGAAGCTTTCTTT.

This clonotype was detected many times. The V gene is TRBV18, the J gene TRBJ2-3; 8 bases line up with TRBD2. Germline V gives CDR1 KGHSH, CDR2 LQKENI. The CDR3 is 16 residues long. The J segment lost 5 bases and the V segment lost 2 bases, leaving 9 bases of the junction unmatched. In DNA form, the CDR3 reads TGTGCCAGCTCACCAATCGGGAGGGCCGGAGGAGATACGCAGTATTTT. Translating gives CASSPIGRAGGDTQYF. The full variable domain, with the rest looked up from reference TRBV18 and TRBJ2-3, is NAGVMQNPRHLVRRRGQEARLRCSPMKGHSHVYWYRQLPEEGLKFMVYLQKENIIDESGMPKERFSAEFPKEGPSILRIQQVVRGDSAAYFCASSPIGRAGGDTQYFGPGTRLTVL.